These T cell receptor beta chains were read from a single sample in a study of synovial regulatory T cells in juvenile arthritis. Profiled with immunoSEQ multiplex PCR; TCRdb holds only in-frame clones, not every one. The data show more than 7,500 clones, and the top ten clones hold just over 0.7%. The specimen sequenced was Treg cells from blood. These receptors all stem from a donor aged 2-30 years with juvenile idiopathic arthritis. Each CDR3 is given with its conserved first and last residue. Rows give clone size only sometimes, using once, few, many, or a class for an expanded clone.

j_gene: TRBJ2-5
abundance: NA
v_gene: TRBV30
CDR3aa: CAWSVRSGETQYF

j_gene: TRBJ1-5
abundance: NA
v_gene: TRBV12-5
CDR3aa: CASGLGDRKYQPQHF

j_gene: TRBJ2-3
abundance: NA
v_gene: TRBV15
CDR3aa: CATSRLAGDTQYF

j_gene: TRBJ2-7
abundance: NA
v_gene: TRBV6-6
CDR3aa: CASSYSGTGGSYEQYF

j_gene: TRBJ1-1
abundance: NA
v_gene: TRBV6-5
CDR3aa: CASSYSVWDTEAFF

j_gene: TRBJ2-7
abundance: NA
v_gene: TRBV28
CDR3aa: CASSLAGGPSYEQYF

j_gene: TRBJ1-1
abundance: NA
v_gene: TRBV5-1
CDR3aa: CASSTGGVWPEAFF

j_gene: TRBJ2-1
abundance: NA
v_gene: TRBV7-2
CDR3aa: CASRRLTGTGWDEQFF

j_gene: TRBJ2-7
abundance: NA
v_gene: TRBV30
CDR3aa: CAWSAPHSSGLYEQYF

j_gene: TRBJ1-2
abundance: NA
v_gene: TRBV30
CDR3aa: CAWSLEVLRGQGPSF

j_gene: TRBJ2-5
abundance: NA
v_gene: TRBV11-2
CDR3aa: CASSFRETQYF

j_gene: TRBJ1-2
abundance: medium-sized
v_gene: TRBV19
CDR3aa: CASSISPRVGGYTF

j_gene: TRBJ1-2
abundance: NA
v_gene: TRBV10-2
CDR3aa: CASSEPFGGYTF

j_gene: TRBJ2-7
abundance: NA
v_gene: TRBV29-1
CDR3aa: CSVGGAGATYEQYF

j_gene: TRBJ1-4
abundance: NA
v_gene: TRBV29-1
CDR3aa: CSVTGTGNEKLFF